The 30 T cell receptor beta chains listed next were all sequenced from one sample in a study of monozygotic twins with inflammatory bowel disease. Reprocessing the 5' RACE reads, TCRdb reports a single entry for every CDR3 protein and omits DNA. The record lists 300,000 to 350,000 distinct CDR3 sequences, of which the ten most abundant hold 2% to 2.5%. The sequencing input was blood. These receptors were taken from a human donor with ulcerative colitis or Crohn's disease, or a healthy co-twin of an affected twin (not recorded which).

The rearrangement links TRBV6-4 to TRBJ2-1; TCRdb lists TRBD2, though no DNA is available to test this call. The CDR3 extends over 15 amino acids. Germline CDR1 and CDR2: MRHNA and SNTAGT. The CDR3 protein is CASSDGAGVINEQFF.

The CDR3: CASAGLSNYGYTF. This rearrangement joins TRBV2 to TRBJ1-2. The germline CDR1 and CDR2 sequences are SNHLY and FYNNEI. The CDR3 loop spans 13 amino acids.

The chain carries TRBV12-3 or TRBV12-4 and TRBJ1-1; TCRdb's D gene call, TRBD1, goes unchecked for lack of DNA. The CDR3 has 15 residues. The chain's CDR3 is CASSWTGSRNTEAFF.

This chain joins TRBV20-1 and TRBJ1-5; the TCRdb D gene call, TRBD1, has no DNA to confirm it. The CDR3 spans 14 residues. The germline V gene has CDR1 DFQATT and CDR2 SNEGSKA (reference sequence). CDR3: CSATRWGSNQPQHF.

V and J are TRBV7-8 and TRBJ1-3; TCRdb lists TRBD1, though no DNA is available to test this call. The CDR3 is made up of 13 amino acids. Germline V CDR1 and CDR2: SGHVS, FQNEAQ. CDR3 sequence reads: CASSWDTGNTIYF.

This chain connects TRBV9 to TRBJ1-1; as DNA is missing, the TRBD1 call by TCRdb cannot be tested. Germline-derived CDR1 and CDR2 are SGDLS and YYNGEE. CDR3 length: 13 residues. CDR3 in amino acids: CASSIGQGTEAFF. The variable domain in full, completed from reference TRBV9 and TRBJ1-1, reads DSGVTQTPKHLITATGQRVTLRCSPRSGDLSVYWYQQSLDQGLQFLIQYYNGEERAKGNILERFSAQQFPDLHSELNLSSLELGDSALYFCASSIGQGTEAFFGQGTRLTVV.

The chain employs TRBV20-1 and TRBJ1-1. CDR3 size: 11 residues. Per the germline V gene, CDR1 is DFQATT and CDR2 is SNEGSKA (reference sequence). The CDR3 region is CSARDIAEAFF.

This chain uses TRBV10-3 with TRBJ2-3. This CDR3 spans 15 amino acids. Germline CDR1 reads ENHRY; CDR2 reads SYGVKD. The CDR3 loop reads CAISGRVSSTDTQYF.

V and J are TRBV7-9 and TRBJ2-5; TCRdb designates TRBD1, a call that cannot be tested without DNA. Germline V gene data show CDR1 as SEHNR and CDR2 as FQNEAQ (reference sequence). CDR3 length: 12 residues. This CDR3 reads CASSDGAWDQYF.

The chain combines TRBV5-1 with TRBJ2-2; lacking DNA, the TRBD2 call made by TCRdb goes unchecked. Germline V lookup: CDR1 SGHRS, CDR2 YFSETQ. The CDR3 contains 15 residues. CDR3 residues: CASSKGTRNTGELFF.

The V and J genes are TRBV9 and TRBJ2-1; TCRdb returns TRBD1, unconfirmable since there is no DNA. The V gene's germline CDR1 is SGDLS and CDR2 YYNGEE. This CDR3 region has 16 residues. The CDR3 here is CASSARAVQTRNEQFF.

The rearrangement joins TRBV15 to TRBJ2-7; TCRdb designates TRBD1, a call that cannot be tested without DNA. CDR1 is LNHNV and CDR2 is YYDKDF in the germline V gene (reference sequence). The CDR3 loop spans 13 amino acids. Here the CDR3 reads CATSRLQGIEQYF.

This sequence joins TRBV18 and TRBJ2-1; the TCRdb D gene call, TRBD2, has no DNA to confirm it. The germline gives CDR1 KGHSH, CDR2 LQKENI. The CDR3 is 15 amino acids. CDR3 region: CASSQGLAGDNEQFF.

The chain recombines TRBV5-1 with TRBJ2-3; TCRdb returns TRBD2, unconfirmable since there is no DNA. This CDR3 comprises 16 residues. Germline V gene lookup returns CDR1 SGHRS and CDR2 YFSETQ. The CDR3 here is CASSPGTSGLTDTQYF.

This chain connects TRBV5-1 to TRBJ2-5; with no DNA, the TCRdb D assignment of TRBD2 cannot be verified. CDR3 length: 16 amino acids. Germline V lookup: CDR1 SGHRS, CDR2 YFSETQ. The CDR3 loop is CASSLGGLAGAETQYF. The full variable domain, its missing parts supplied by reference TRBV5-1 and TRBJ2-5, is KAGVTQTPRYLIKTRGQQVTLSCSPISGHRSVSWYQQTPGQGLQFLFEYFSETQRNKGNFPGRFSGRQFSNSRSEMNVSTLELGDSALYLCASSLGGLAGAETQYFGPGTRLLVL.

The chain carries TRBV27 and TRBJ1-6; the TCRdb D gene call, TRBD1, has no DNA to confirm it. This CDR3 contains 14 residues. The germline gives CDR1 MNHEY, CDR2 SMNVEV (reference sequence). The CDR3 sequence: CASPSGQGTSFLHF.

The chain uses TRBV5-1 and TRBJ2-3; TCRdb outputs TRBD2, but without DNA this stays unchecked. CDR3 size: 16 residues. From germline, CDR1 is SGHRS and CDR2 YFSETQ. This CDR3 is CASSLGQREDTDTQYF.

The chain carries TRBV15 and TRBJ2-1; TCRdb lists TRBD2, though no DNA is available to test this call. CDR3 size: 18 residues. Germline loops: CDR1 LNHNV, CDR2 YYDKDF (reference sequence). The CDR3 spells CATSRVRLAGGLGNEQFF.

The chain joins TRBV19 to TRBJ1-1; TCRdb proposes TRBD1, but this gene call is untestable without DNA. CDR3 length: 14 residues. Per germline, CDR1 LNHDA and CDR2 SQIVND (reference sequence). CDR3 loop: CASSISAGSSPAFF. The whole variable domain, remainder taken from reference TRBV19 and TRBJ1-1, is DGGITQSPKYLFRKEGQNVTLSCEQNLNHDAMYWYRQDPGQGLRLIYYSQIVNDFQKGDIAEGYSVSREKKESFPLTVTSAQKNPTAFYLCASSISAGSSPAFFGQGTRLTVV.

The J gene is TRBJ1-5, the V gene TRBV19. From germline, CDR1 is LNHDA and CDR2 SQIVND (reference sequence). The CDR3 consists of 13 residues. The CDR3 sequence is CASSITGLQPQHF.

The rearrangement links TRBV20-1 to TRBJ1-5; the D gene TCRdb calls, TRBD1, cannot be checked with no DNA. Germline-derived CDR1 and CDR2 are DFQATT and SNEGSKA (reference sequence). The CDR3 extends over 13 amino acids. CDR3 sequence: CSASQGPRQPQHF.

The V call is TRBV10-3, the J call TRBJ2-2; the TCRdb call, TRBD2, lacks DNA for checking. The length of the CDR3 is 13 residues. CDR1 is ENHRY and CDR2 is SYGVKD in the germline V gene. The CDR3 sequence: CAISLAGGPSLFF.

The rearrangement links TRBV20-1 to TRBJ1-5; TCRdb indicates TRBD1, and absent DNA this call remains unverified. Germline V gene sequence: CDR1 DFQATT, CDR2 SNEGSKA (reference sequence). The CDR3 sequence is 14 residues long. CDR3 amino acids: CSARPTGDNQPQHF.

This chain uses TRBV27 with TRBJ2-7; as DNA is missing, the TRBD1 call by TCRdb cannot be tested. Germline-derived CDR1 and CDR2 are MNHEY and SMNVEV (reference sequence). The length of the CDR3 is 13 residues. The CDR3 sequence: CASSLGRGHEQYF.

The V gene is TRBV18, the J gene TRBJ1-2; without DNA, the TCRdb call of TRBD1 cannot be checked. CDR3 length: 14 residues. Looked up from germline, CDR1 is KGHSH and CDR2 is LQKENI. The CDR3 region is CASSPSPDTPFLTF. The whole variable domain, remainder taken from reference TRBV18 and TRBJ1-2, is NAGVMQNPRHLVRRRGQEARLRCSPMKGHSHVYWYRQLPEEGLKFMVYLQKENIIDESGMPKERFSAEFPKEGPSILRIQQVVRGDSAAYFCASSPSPDTPFLTFGSGTRLTVV.

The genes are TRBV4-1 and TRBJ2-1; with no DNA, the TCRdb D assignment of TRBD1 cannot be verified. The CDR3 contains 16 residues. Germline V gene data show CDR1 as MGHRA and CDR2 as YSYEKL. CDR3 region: CASSQDGTGRVNEQFF.

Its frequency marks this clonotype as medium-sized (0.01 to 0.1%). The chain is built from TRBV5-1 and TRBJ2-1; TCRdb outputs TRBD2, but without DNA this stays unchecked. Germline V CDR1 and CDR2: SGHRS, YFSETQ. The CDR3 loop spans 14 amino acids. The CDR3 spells CASSLARGEDEQFF.

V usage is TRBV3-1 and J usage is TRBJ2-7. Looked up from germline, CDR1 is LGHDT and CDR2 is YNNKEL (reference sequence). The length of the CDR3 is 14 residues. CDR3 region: CASSQILAPYEQYF.

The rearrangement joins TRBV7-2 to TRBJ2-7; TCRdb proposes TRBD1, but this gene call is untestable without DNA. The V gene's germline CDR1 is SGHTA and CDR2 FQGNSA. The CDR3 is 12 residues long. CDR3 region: CASSFGTLGEYF.

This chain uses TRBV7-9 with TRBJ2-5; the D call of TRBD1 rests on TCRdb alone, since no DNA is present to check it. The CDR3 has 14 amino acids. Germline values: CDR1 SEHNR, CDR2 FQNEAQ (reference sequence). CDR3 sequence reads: CASRAGVSGETQYF.